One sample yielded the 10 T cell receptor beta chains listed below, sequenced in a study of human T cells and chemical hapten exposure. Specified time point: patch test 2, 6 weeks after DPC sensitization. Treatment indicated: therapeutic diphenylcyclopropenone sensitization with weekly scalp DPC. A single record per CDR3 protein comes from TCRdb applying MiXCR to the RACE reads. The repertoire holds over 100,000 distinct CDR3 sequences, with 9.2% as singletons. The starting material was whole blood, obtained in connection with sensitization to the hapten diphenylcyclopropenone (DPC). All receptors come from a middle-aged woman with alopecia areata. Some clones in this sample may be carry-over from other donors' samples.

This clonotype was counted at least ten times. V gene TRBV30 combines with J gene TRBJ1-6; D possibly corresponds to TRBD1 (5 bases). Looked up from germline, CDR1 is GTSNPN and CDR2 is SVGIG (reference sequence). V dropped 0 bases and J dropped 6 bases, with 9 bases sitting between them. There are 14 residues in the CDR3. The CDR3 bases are TGTGCCTGGAGTGTTGGGACGGGTAATTCACCCCTCCACTTT. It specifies CAWSVGTGNSPLHF.

CDR3 amino acids: CATSRDPGQETQYF. The CDR3 DNA reads as TGTGCCACCAGCAGAGATCCTGGCCAAGAGACCCAGTACTTC. The chain uses TRBV15 and TRBJ2-5; no reliable D call. The CDR3 covers 14 residues. The germline V gene has CDR1 LNHNV and CDR2 YYDKDF (reference sequence). V was clipped by 0 bases and J by 1 base, with 6 bases between them.

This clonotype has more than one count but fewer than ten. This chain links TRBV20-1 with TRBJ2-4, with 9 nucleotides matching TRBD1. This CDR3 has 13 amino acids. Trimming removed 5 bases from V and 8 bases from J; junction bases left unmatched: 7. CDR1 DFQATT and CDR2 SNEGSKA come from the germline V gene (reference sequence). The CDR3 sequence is CSAPDRGLDIQYF. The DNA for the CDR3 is TGCAGTGCTCCCGACAGGGGGTTGGACATTCAGTACTTC.

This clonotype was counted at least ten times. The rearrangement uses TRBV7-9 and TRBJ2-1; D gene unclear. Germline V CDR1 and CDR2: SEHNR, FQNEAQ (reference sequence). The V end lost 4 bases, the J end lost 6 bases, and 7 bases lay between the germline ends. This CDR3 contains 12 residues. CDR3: CASSSSRNEQFF. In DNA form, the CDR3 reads TGTGCCAGCAGCTCGTCACGCAATGAGCAGTTCTTC. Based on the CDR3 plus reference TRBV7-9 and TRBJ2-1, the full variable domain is DTGVSQNPRHKITKRGQNVTFRCDPISEHNRLYWYRQTLGQGPEFLTYFQNEAQLEKSRLLSDRFSAERPKGSFSTLEIQRTEQGDSAMYLCASSSSRNEQFFGPGTRLTVL.

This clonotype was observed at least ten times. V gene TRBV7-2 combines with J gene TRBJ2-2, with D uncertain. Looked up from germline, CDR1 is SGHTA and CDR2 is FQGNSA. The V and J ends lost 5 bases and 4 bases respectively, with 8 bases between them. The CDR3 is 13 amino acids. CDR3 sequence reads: CASSRFGTGELFF. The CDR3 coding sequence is TGTGCCAGCAGCCGGTTTGGCACCGGGGAGCTGTTTTTT.

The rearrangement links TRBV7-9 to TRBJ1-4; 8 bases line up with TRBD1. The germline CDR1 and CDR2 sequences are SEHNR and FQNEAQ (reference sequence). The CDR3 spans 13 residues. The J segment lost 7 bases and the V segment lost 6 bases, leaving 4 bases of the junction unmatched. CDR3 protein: CASSPGGSEKLFF. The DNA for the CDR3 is TGTGCCAGCAGTCCAGGGGGCAGTGAAAAACTGTTTTTT. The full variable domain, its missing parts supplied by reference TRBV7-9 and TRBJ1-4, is DTGVSQNPRHKITKRGQNVTFRCDPISEHNRLYWYRQTLGQGPEFLTYFQNEAQLEKSRLLSDRFSAERPKGSFSTLEIQRTEQGDSAMYLCASSPGGSEKLFFGSGTQLSVL.

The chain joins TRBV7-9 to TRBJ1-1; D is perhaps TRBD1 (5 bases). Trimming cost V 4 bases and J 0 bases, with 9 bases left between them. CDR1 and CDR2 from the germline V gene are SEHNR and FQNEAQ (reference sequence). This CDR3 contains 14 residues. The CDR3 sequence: CASSWRTMNTEAFF. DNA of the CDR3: TGTGCCAGCAGCTGGAGGACAATGAACACTGAAGCTTTCTTT.

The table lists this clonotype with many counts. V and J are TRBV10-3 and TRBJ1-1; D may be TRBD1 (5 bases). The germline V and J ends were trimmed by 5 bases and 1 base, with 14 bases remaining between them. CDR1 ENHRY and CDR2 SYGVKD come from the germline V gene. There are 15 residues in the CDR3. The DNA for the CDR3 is TGTGCCATCAGTCCAGCCGGGGCAGGGAACACTGAAGCTTTCTTT. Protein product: CAISPAGAGNTEAFF.

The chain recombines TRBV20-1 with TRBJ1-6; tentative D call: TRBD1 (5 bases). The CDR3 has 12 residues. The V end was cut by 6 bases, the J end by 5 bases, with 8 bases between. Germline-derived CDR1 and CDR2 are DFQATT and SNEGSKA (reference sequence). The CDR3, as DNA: TGCAGTGCGATGGGGGATAATTCACCCCTCCACTTT. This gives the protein CSAMGDNSPLHF.

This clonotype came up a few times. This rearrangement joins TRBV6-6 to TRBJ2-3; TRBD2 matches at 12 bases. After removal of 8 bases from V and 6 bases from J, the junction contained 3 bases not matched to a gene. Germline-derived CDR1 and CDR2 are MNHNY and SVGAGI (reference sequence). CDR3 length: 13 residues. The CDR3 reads CASELAGGDTQYF. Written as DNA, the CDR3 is TGTGCCAGCGAGCTAGCGGGGGGGGATACGCAGTATTTT.